The next 11 T cell receptor beta chains were all read from a single sample in a study of cytomegalovirus exposure and HLA in healthy donors. A multiplex PCR was run with 60 Vbeta primers and 13 Jbeta primers. Using immunoSEQ multiplex PCR, the repertoire was profiled, and TCRdb retains in-frame clones only, with some absent. The sample has 150,000 to 200,000 clones, around nine tenths seen once. The sequenced sample was PBMCs. These receptors all come from a woman younger than 35 in good health and CMV-seronegative.

V and J are TRBV5-1 and TRBJ1-6; TRBD1 aligns across 7 bases. Looked up from germline, CDR1 is SGHRS and CDR2 is YFSETQ. The J segment lost 7 bases and the V segment lost 0 bases, leaving 4 bases of the junction unmatched. The CDR3 loop spans 15 amino acids. CDR3 in DNA: TGCGCCAGCAGCTTGGTAACAGGGGTGAATTCACCCCTCCACTTT. Translation gives CASSLVTGVNSPLHF.

The chain employs TRBV6-5 and TRBJ2-5; TRBD2 agrees at 9 bases. Germline CDR1 MNHEY, CDR2 SVGAGI. CDR3 length: 15 amino acids. The V gene end was trimmed by 8 bases and the J gene end by 1 base; junction bases not matched to a gene: 8. This chain's CDR3 is CASGLSGGLQETQYF. The CDR3, as DNA: TGTGCCAGCGGACTTAGCGGGGGCCTCCAAGAGACCCAGTACTTC.

V and J are TRBV5-1 and TRBJ2-3, with D tentatively TRBD2 (6 bases). Germline assignment: CDR1 SGHRS and CDR2 YFSETQ. The CDR3 runs to 17 residues. V dropped 0 bases and J dropped 2 bases, with 16 bases sitting between them. CDR3: CASSLAGGGSTTDTQYF. In DNA, the CDR3 is TGCGCCAGCAGCTTGGCAGGCGGAGGGAGTACCACAGATACGCAGTATTTT.

V gene TRBV2 combines with J gene TRBJ1-4, with D perhaps TRBD1 (5 bases). The CDR3 sequence is 13 residues long. The ends were cut back, 4 bases at V and 5 bases at J, with 8 bases in the middle. From germline, CDR1 is SNHLY and CDR2 FYNNEI. CDR3 nucleotide sequence: TGTGCCAGCAGTGCGGGGGAAAATGAAAAACTGTTTTTT. Translated: CASSAGENEKLFF.

The chain joins TRBV6-5 to TRBJ2-3; D possibly corresponds to TRBD1 (7 bases). V was shortened by 6 bases and J by 0 bases, with 13 bases between the two germline ends. Germline V gene data show CDR1 as MNHEY and CDR2 as SVGAGI. This CDR3 spans 15 amino acids. CDR3: CASSIQGTSTDTQYF. DNA for the CDR3: TGTGCCAGCAGCATACAGGGGACTAGCACAGATACGCAGTATTTT.

V usage is TRBV7-6 and J usage is TRBJ1-5; the D is unclear. The CDR3 runs to 15 residues. Between the trimmed V and J ends, which lost 1 base and 2 bases, there was a span of 9 bases. The germline V gene encodes CDR1 SGHVS and CDR2 FNYEAQ. The CDR3 region is CASSLGSAGNQPQHF. The CDR3 DNA reads as TGTGCCAGCAGCTTAGGATCGGCGGGCAATCAGCCCCAGCATTTT.

The chain couples TRBV25-1 to TRBJ2-3, with TRBD1 matching 7 bases. Germline values: CDR1 MGHDK, CDR2 SYGVNS. J was trimmed by 4 bases and V by 2 bases; bases with no gene match: 3. The CDR3 has 14 amino acids. This CDR3 reads CASSEPGTADTQYF. CDR3 DNA sequence: TGTGCCAGCAGTGAACCCGGGACAGCAGATACGCAGTATTTT.

On this clone: Compared with germline, one end of the junction differs, possibly owing to a read error. The sample carries other DNA sequences with the same CDR3. The chain links TRBV7-2 to TRBJ1-6; no reliable D call. Germline lookup yields CDR1 SGHTA and CDR2 FQGNSA. The CDR3 totals 15 residues. For the CDR3, the DNA is TGTGCCAGCAGCTCCCGGCCGGAGATAAATTCACCCCTCCATTTT. Protein: CASSSRPEINSPLHF.

V is TRBV2 and J is TRBJ2-7; 8 nucleotides match TRBD1. The junction had 9 bases not matched to a gene; V was cut back by 6 bases and J by 2 bases. Per the germline V gene, CDR1 is SNHLY and CDR2 is FYNNEI. The CDR3 contains 15 residues. The DNA of the CDR3 is TGTGCCAGCAGCGAACCGGGACAGGCTACCTACGAGCAGTACTTC. Protein product: CASSEPGQATYEQYF.

The genes are TRBV6-5 and TRBJ2-7; TRBD2 aligns across 13 bases. With V trimmed by 0 bases and J by 4 bases, 0 bases remained unmatched. Germline V lookup: CDR1 MNHEY, CDR2 SVGAGI. This CDR3 is built from 15 residues. CDR3 residues: CASSYSLAGGYEQYF. The CDR3 DNA is TGTGCCAGCAGTTACTCACTAGCGGGAGGGTACGAGCAGTACTTC.

V is TRBV5-6 and J is TRBJ2-7, with 10 bases identical to TRBD1. The CDR3 totals 16 residues. Trimming at V came to 4 bases and at J to 5 bases, leaving 12 bases not matched to a gene. Germline CDR1 SGHDT, CDR2 YYEEEE. The CDR3: CASSTLRGTGVDEQYF. The CDR3 region has the DNA TGTGCCAGCAGCACCCTTCGAGGGACAGGGGTGGACGAGCAGTACTTC.